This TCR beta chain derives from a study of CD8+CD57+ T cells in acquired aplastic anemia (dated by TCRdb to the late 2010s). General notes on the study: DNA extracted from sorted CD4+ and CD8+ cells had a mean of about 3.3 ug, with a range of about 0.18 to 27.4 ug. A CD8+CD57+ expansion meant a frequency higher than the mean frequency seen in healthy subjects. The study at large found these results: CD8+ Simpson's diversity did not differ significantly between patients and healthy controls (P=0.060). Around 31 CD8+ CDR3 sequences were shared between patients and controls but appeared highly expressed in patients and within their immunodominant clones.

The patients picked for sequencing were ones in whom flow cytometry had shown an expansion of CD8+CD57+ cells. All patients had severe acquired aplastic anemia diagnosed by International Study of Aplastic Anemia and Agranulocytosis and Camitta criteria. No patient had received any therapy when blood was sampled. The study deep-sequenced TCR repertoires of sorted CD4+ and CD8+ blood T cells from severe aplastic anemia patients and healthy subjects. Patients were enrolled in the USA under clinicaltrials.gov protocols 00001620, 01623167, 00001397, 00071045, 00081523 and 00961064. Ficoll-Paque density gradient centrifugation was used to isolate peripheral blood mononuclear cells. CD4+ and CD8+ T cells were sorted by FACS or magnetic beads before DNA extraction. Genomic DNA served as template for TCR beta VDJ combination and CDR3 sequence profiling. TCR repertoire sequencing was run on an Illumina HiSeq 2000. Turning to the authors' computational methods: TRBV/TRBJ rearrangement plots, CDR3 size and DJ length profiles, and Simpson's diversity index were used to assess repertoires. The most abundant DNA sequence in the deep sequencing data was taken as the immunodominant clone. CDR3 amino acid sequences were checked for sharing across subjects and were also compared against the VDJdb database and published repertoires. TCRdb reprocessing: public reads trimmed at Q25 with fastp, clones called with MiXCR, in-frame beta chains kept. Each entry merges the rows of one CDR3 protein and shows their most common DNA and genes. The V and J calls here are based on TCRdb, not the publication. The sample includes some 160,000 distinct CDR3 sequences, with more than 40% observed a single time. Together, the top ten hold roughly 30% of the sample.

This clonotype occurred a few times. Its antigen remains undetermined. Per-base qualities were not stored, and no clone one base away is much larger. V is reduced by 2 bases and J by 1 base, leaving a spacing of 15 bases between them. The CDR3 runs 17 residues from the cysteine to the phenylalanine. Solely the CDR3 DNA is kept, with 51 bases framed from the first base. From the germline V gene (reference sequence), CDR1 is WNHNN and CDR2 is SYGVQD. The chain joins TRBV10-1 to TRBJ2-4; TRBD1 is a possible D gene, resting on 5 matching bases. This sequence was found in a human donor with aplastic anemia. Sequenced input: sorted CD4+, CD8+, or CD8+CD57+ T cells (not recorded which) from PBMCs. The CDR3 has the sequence CASSEPPGKGAKNIQYF. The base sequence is TGCGCCAGCAGTGAGCCTCCAGGGAAAGGGGCCAAAAACATTCAGTACTTC.